This T cell receptor beta chain was sequenced in a study of CD8+CD57+ T cells in acquired aplastic anemia. All patients picked for sequencing had shown, by flow cytometry, an expansion of CD8+CD57+ cells. Blood was sampled before the patients had received any therapy. The germline V and J ends were trimmed by 5 bases and 6 bases, with 17 bases remaining between them. Germline V gives CDR1 LNHDA, CDR2 SQIVND (reference sequence). The CDR3 extends over 15 amino acids. Genomic DNA was employed as the template in profiling TCR beta VDJ and CDR3. Using its own MiXCR run on the reads, TCRdb lists one record per CDR3 protein. Of 120,000 or so distinct CDR3 sequences in the sample, about 40% were seen once. This clonotype was seen repeatedly, ten times or more.

The sequence was collected from a human donor with aplastic anemia. This chain connects TRBV19 to TRBJ1-5; D might be TRBD1 (6 bases). Sequencing input: sorted CD4+, CD8+, or CD8+CD57+ T cells (not recorded which) from PBMCs. In nucleotides, the CDR3 is TGTGCCAGTAGTCCGTGGGGGGCTGGAGGTCAGCCCCAGCATTTT. Amino acids: CASSPWGAGGQPQHF.